This T cell receptor (beta chain) was sequenced during a study of control samples from healthy donors and cancer patients. Measured with immunoSEQ multiplex PCR; TCRdb has only the in-frame clones, and not every one. Of some 160,000 clones in the sample, roughly 94% were seen once. This receptor was taken from a woman aged 40 to 50 in good health. Sequenced input: blood.

DNA of the CDR3: TGTGCCAGTAGTATGGTCGGGCGAGAGACCCAGTACTTC. Its translation: CASSMVGRETQYF. This sequence joins TRBV19 and TRBJ2-5; D remains unclear. In germline, CDR1 is LNHDA, CDR2 SQIVND (reference sequence). This CDR3 comprises 13 residues. V lost 3 bases, J lost 4 bases, and 9 bases lay in between.